The text below deals with one T cell receptor (beta chain). The source of the sample is a study of control samples from healthy donors and cancer patients. V lost 3 bases, J lost 10 bases, and 15 bases lay in between. The CDR3 runs to 13 residues. Germline V CDR1 and CDR2: LNHDA, SQIVND (reference sequence). This table comes from immunoSEQ multiplex PCR, and its TCRdb copy is limited to in-frame clones, with some not included. The sample has 73,000 or so clones, about 90% seen once. The chain has TRBV19 and TRBJ1-1, with D possibly matching TRBD1 (5 bases). The sequenced material came from blood. This receptor was taken from a woman between 45 and 65 years old in good health. This CDR3 reads CASSIDPQGAAFF. The DNA for the CDR3 is TGTGCCAGTAGTATCGACCCCCAGGGTGCAGCTTTCTTT.